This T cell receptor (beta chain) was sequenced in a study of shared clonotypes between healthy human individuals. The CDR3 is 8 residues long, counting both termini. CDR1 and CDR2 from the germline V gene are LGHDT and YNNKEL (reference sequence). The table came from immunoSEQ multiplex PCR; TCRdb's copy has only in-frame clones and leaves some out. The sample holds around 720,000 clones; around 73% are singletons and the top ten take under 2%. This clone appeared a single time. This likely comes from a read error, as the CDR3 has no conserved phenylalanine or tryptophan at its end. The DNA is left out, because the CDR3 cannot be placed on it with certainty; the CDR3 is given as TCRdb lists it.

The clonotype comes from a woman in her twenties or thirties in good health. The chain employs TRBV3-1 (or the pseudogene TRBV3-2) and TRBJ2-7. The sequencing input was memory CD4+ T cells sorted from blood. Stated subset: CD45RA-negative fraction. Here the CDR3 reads CASSHGTK.